The subject of this entry is one TCR beta chain. What antigen it recognizes has not been identified. Per-nucleotide qualities are absent, and no much larger clonotype sits a single base away. This sample is part of a study of cytomegalovirus exposure and HLA in healthy donors (dated by TCRdb to about 2017). General notes on the study: An earlier analysis of some 620 of the donors reported 276 Gb of sequence data and 117 million unique TCR beta sequences obtained from some 170 million T cells. High-throughput TCR immunosequencing, statistical association of individual TCRs with disease status, and machine learning were combined to predict cytomegalovirus infection status. Typing coverage differed by locus: A, B, C, DRB1 and DQB1 were typed in about 620-630 donors, DQA1 in approximately 520, DPA1 in around 580, and DPB1 in 450 to 490. An early release that covered fewer than 750 HLA-typed donors contained approximately 300 gigabases of sequencing data and tens of millions of unique TCR sequences. An earlier analysis of about 620 of the donors applied high-throughput TCR beta sequencing to assess whether each TCR beta V gene segment acted as functional or pseudogenic. Besides the first cohort of 666 subjects, a separate validation cohort made up of over 100 different subjects was used. Genome-wide SNP genotypes for about 65% of the 666 donors were used in a later genetic analysis, which treated that subset as a discovery cohort. The aim of the study was to test whether cataloging public T cell receptors could identify signatures of past pathogen exposure. On average, roughly 200,000 unique TCR beta nucleotide sequences were sequenced per donor among 398 genotyped donors of the cohort, with roughly 18% of those sequences being non-productive. All discovery cohort repertoires had been generated on a single sequencing platform. Because of strong linkage in the cohort, four or five DR-DQ haplotypes were treated as single units for association and clustering. Donor age, sex, ethnicity and CMV serostatus were compiled alongside the repertoire data. HLA typing included class I and class II loci at four-digit resolution. In a later analysis, previously published TCR beta repertoires from about 640 donors were re-analyzed and high-resolution HLA genotyping was added so that TCR occurrence patterns could be studied. Of the approximately 400 genotyped donors, less than 85% were placed in the genetic ancestry cluster associated with self-reported Caucasian donors. In the later analysis, no new phenotypic data were used to find candidate immune exposures; instead, reliance was placed on TCR beta sequences and their occurrence across donors. Using immunosequencing, the study profiled T cell repertoires from 550 to 750 subjects and related those repertoires to cytomegalovirus serostatus. What the study reported, not specific to this receptor: V-gene and J-gene trimming of TCR beta chains was associated with a missense DCLRE1C variant in a later genetic analysis, and the association was replicated in an independent cohort. In a later genetic analysis, fewer N-insertions in productive TCRs were reported among donors in an Asian-associated ancestry cluster than the roughly 700-donor mean. A later analysis reported that several top co-occurrence clusters appeared linked to parvovirus B19, influenza, CMV and Epstein-Barr virus. Compared with equally common non-associated chains, HLA-associated TCR beta chains in a later analysis were more clonally expanded and had lower generation probabilities. A total of 150 to 200 TCR beta chains were listed by the study as associated with cytomegalovirus. Because HLA typing was missing for some donors at each locus, association tests included only the typed subset. The authors suggested that the approach could potentially be generalized to other disease states and immunological phenotypes. Because the 87-base-pair reads could not distinguish some IMGT-functional V segments, including TRBV6-2 and TRBV6-3, those segments were excluded. In this cohort, only TCR beta chains were sequenced, and detectable features were limited by the absence of alpha or paired-chain data. In an earlier analysis of fewer than 700 of the donors, most TCR beta V segments appeared in productive rearrangements about 90% or about 30% of the time, broadly matching IMGT annotations. At a false discovery rate of 0.05, a later analysis linked some 17,000 TCR beta sequences to specific HLA alleles. The sequencing pipeline was judged likely to have produced a cluster of highly shared sequence variants as a technical artifact. Linkage disequilibrium might explain the correlated functional status among segregating V segments, but an unknown experimental factor could not be ruled out. When HLA alleles, especially DR and DQ, strongly co-occurred, attributing TCR associations to individual alleles was difficult. CMV serostatus was the only immune exposure information available for the cohort. Roughly uniform sequencing depth across donors was assumed in presence/absence analyses, although this assumption may not hold. Three of the identified cytomegalovirus-associated TCR beta chains were confirmed in vitro to be specific for cytomegalovirus antigens. Most TCR sequences were seen in very few donors, while some public TCRs were found in many individuals. Because counts were too low, 15 to 20 rarely observed V segments, including chromosome 9 orphons, were excluded from the earlier analysis of around 590 of the donors. A later analysis found that most CMV-associated TCR beta chains appeared HLA-restricted, with HLA associations seemingly driven largely by CMV exposure. The classifier was reported to diagnose cytomegalovirus status with high specificity and sensitivity in both the original cohort and the validation cohort. In a later analysis, TCR association rates were found to vary across HLA loci, with the most associated TCRs seen for DRB1 alleles and the fewest for HLA-C alleles. A further reported finding was that TCR beta sequences accurately predicted the HLA-A and HLA-B alleles for most subjects in the first cohort.

The library was generated by the immunoSEQ multiplex PCR assay. For the multiplex PCR, a mixture combining 60 forward primers for TCR Vbeta segments and 13 reverse primers for TCR Jbeta segments was used. Amplification of the CDR3 region of rearranged TCR beta genes was performed with a multiplex PCR assay on genomic DNA. The Illumina HiSeq System was used to sequence the amplified TCR beta libraries as 87-base-pair reads. In the authors' own workflow: A later analysis counted about 80 million unique TCR beta chains across the 650 to 800 repertoires, and some 11 million of these chains were shared by at least two donors. To remove PCR and sequencing errors, raw reads were error-corrected and collapsed into unique sequences using a nearest-neighbor algorithm that merged closely related sequences. To assign V, D and J gene segments, CDR3 sequences were aligned to IMGT reference sequences. Each retained sequence needed at least a six-nucleotide match to both a V gene segment and a J gene segment. Rearrangements were classified as productive when the CDR3 lacked stop codons and remained in frame with V and J, and all other rearrangements were classified as non-productive. Following IMGT convention, CDR3 was defined as the stretch from the second conserved V-encoded cysteine up to the conserved J-encoded phenylalanine. The earlier analysis of 587 of the donors excluded sequences that lacked an unambiguous match to a single V gene segment. An earlier analysis of some 500 of the donors classified V segments as functional when productive rearrangements were above 56.7% and as segregating when the standard deviation between donors was above 5%. A statistical classification framework was built to diagnose cytomegalovirus status from the catalog of TCR beta chain sequences. V and J gene assignment, in a later analysis, came from comparing TCR nucleotide sequences with IMGT/GENE-DB human TR gene sequences. In a later analysis, CDR3 sequences and most-parsimonious VDJ recombination scenarios were assigned using the TCRdist pipeline. A later analysis defined each TCR beta chain by its CDR3 amino acid sequence plus V-gene family, and excluded reads lacking a unique V-gene family. To address suspected cross-contamination and a sequencing artifact, a later analysis removed a few hundred highly shared, low-generation-probability nucleotide sequences. A later analysis calculated a clonal expansion index for each public chain from normalized within-repertoire ranks of inferred template counts. Generation probabilities in a later analysis came from a VDJ recombination model fitted to out-of-frame rearrangements, and those results were checked against IGoR. A later analysis scored TCR-TCR, TCR-HLA and TCR-CMV co-occurrence with hypergeometric tests, applying a repertoire-size bias correction to TCR pairs. False discovery rates were estimated in a later analysis by permuting HLA or CMV assignments 20 times. In a later analysis, co-occurring TCRs were grouped using DBSCAN, with TCRdist sequence similarity added in when clustering inside HLA-allele-positive subsets. For co-occurrence clustering, repertoires with fewer than 30,000 or more than 120,000 public chains were excluded, along with five repertoires with anomalous nucleotide sharing. As stored in TCRdb, this immuneACCESS dataset retains in-frame rearrangements with V and J assigned. A fraction of the clones does not appear; measured against another copy, unresolved V genes explain less than half of the discrepancy, and the remainder lacks a known reason. The V and J calls and the clone size are those of that table, but D and trimming were determined from the DNA. The sample includes around 200,000 clones, with around 68% observed a single time. Over 2.5% of the sample lies in the top ten.

The cohort was made up of about 670 healthy bone marrow donors. Cohort members were all nominally healthy when sampled, although unrecorded immune exposures were likely present. The donor tested CMV seronegative and was one of the 352 seronegative cohort members. A peripheral blood sample was provided by each donor, and peripheral blood mononuclear cells were used for TCR beta sequencing. The Qiagen DNeasy Blood Extraction Kit was used to extract genomic DNA from the blood cell samples. The germline ends are 12 bases apart after V is trimmed by 3 bases and J by 4 bases. According to the germline V gene, CDR1 reads SGHTA and CDR2 reads FQGNSA. The CDR3 holds 14 amino acids from the cysteine to the phenylalanine. Here the CDR3 DNA is all that survives: 42 bases in frame from base 1.

The rearrangement combines TRBV7-2 with TRBJ1-2; 5 matching bases give a weak D call of TRBD1. What was sequenced was PBMCs. The receptor comes from a man aged 35 to 55 in good health and CMV-seronegative. DNA sequence: TGTGCCAGCAGCTTGAGTCCCGGGGGCTATGGCTACACCTTC. It is translated as CASSLSPGGYGYTF.